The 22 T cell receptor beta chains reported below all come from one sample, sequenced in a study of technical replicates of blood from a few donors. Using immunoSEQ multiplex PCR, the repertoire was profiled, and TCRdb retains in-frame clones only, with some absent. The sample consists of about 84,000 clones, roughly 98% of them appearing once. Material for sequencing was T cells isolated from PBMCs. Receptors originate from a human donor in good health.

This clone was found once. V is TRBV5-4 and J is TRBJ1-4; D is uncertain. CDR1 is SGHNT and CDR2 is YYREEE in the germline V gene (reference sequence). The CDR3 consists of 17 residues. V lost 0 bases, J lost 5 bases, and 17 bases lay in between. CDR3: CASSLDPGQQRNEKLFF. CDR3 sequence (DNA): TGTGCCAGCAGCTTGGACCCGGGTCAGCAAAGAAATGAAAAACTGTTTTTT.

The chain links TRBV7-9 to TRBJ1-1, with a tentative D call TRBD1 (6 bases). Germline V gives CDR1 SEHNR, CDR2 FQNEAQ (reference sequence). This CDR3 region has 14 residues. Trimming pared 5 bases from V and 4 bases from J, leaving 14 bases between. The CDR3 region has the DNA TGTGCCAGCAGCCCCTATCAGGGGAGCACTGAAGCTTTCTTT. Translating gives CASSPYQGSTEAFF.

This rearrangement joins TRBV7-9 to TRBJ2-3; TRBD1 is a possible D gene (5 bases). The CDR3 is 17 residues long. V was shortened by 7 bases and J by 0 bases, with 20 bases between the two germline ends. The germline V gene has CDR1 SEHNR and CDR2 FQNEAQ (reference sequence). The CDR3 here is CASKLYRTSTSTDTQYF. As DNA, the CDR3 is TGTGCCAGCAAGCTCTACAGGACCTCCACTAGCACAGATACGCAGTATTTT.

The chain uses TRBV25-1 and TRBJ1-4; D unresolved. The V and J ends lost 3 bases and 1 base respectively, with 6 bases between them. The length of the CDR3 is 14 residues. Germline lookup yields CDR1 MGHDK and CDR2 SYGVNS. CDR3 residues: CASSETLTNEKLFF. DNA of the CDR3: TGTGCCAGCAGTGAGACATTAACTAATGAAAAACTGTTTTTT.

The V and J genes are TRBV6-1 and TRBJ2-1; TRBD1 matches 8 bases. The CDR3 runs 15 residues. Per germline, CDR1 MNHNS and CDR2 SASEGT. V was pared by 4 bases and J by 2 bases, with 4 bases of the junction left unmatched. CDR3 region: CASSADRAPYNEQFF. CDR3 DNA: TGTGCCAGCAGTGCGGACAGGGCCCCCTACAATGAGCAGTTCTTC.

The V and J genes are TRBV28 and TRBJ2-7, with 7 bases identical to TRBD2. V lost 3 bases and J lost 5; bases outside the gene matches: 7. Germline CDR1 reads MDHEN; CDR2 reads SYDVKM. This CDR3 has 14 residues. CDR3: CASSFAGAGNEQYF. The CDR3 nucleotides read TGTGCCAGCAGTTTTGCGGGAGCTGGCAACGAGCAGTACTTC.

CDR3 loop: CASSYSRGNQPQHF. CDR3 in DNA: TGTGCCAGCAGTTACTCTCGGGGAAATCAGCCCCAGCATTTT. The chain has TRBV6-5 and TRBJ1-5; D is uncertain. The ends were cut back, 0 bases at V and 4 bases at J, with 7 bases in the middle. The germline CDR1 and CDR2 sequences are MNHEY and SVGAGI. The CDR3 is 14 amino acids.

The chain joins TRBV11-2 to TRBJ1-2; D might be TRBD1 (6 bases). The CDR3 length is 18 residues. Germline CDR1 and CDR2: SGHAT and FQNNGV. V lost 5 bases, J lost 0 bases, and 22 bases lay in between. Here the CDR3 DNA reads TGTGCCAGCAGCATACTCCGTGGGGGGGCGAGGACTAACTATGGCTACACCTTC. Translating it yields CASSILRGGARTNYGYTF. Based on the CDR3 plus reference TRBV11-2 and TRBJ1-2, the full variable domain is EAGVAQSPRYKIIEKRQSVAFWCNPISGHATLYWYQQILGQGPKLLIQFQNNGVVDDSQLPKDRFSAERLKGVDSTLKIQPAKLEDSAVYLCASSILRGGARTNYGYTFGSGTRLTVV.

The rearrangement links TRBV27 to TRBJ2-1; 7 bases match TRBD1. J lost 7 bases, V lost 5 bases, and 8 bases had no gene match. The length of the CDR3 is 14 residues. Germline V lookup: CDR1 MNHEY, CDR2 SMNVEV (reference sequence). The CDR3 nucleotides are TGTGCCAGCAGTCTAAGGGGGCGCTTGAATGAGCAGTTCTTC. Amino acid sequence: CASSLRGRLNEQFF.

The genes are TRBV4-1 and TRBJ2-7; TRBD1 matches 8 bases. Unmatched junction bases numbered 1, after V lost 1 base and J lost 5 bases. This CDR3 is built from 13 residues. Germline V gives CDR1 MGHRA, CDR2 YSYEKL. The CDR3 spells CASSQGTGNEQYF. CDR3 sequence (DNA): TGCGCCAGCAGCCAAGGGACAGGGAACGAGCAGTACTTC.

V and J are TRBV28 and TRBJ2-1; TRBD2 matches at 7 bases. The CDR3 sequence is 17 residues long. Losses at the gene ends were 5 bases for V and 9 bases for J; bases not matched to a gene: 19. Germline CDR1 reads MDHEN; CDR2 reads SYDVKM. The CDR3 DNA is TGTGCCAGCAGTCGTTTTACTTCCGGACTAGGTAGGGGTGAGCAGTTCTTC. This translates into CASSRFTSGLGRGEQFF.

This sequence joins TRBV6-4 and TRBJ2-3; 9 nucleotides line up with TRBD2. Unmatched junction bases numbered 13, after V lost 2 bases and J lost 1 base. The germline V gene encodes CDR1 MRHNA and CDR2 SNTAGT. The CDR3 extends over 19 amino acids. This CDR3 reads CASSDVPFAGGTGTDTQYF. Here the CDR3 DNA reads TGTGCCAGCAGTGACGTCCCGTTTGCGGGGGGGACAGGCACAGATACGCAGTATTTT.

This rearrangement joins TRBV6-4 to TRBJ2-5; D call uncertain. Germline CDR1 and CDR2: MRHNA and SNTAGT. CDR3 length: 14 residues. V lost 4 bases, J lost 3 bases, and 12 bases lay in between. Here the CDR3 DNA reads TGTGCCAGCAGTGTCGATACAGAAGAAGAGACCCAGTACTTC. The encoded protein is CASSVDTEEETQYF.

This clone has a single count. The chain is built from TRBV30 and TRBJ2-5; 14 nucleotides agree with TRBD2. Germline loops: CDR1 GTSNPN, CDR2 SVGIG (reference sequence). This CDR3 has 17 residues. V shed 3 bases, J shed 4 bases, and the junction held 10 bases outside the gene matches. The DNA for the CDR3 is TGTGCCTGGAGGGCTAACGGACTAGCGGGGGGCCTAGAGACCCAGTACTTC. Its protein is CAWRANGLAGGLETQYF. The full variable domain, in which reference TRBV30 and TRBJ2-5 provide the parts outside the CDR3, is SQTIHQWPATLVQPVGSPLSLECTVEGTSNPNLYWYRQAAGRGLQLLFYSVGIGQISSEVPQNLSASRPQDRQFILSSKKLLLSDSGFYLCAWRANGLAGGLETQYFGPGTRLLVL.

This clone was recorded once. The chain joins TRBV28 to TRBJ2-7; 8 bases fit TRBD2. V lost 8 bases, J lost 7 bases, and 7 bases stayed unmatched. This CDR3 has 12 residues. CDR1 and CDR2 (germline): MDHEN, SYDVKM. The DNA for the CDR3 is TGTGCCAGCGGAGCGGGAGTAGGTGAGCAGTACTTC. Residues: CASGAGVGEQYF.

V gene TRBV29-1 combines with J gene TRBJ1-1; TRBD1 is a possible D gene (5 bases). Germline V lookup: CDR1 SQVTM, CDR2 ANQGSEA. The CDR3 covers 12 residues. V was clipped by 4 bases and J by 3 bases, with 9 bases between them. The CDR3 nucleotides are TGCAGCGTTGCCCAGGGCTACACTGAAGCTTTCTTT. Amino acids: CSVAQGYTEAFF.

The CDR3 DNA sequence: TGTGCCAGCAGCTTAGCGGGAGGGGGATACAATGAGCAGTTCTTC. This codes for CASSLAGGGYNEQFF. The chain couples TRBV11-2 to TRBJ2-1; 8 bases are shared with TRBD2. The CDR3 is 15 residues long. The V and J ends lost 1 base and 4 bases, in that order; junction bases with no gene match: 3. The germline V gene encodes CDR1 SGHAT and CDR2 FQNNGV.

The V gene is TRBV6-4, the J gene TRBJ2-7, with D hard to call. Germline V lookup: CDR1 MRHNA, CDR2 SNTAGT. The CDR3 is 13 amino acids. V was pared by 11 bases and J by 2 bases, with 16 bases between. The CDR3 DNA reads TGTGCCTCCGAGATAGTAAGTGCCTACGAGCAGTACTTC. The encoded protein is CASEIVSAYEQYF.

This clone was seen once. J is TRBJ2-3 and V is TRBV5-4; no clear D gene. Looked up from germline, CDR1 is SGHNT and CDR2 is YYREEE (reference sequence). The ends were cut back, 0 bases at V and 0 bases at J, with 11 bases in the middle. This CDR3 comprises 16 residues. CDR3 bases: TGTGCCAGCAGCTTGGGAATCTATACCAGCACAGATACGCAGTATTTT. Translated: CASSLGIYTSTDTQYF.

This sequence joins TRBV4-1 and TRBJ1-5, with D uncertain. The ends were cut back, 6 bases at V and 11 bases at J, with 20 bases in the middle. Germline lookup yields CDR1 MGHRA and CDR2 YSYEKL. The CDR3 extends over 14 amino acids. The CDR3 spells CASRKTGLVGSQHF. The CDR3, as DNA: TGCGCCAGCAGAAAGACCGGTTTGGTCGGGTCCCAGCATTTT.

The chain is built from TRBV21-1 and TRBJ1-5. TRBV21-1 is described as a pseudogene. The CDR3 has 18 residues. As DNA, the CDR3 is TGTGCCAGCAGCGAAGCGGAGTCGGGGGAAGAAGGCAATCAGCCCCAGCATTTT. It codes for CASSEAESGEEGNQPQHF.

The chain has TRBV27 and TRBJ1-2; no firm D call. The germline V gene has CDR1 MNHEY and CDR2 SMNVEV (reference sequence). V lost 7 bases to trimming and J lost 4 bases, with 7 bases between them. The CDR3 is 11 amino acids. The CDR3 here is CASKAGYGYTF. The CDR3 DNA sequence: TGTGCCAGCAAAGCGGGCTATGGCTACACCTTC.